The 2 T cell receptor beta chains presented below share a single source sample, sequenced in a study of blood T cell repertoires in COVID-19. Repertoires were generated with immunoSEQ multiplex PCR, while TCRdb's copy carries only in-frame clones and drops some. This table has some 80,000 clones, roughly 87% appearing once. Sample: peripheral blood. These receptors originate from a woman aged 80 or older with active or convalescent COVID-19.

The chain links TRBV21-1 to TRBJ2-3; TRBD2, the table's D call, was not compared with the DNA. TRBV21-1 is a known pseudogene. The CDR3 sequence is 17 residues long. The CDR3 reads CASSKLRGSGNTDTQYF. CDR3 DNA sequence: TGTGCCAGCAGCAAATTAAGAGGTAGCGGGAACACAGATACGCAGTATTTT.

V gene TRBV5-1 combines with J gene TRBJ1-1, with TRBD1 as a possible D gene (5 bases). CDR3 size: 18 residues. The germline gives CDR1 SGHRS, CDR2 YFSETQ. V shed 4 bases and J shed 5 bases, with 27 bases lying between them. This chain's CDR3 is CASSAQALEVGGGTEAFF. In DNA, the CDR3 is TGCGCCAGCAGCGCGCAGGCCCTTGAGGTCGGGGGTGGAACTGAAGCTTTCTTT.